Each of the 8 T cell receptor beta chains below was sequenced from the same sample in a study of cytomegalovirus exposure and HLA in healthy donors. Researchers ran the PCR with 60 Vbeta and 13 Jbeta primers. Here immunoSEQ multiplex PCR was the method, and the copy in TCRdb shows in-frame clones only, minus some. Here the sample spans 95,000 to 100,000 clones, 76% being singletons. Sequenced sample: PBMCs. These receptors were taken from a man in his forties in good health and CMV-seronegative.

This chain links TRBV11-2 with TRBJ1-4; D is uncertain. CDR3 length: 12 residues. CDR1 and CDR2 (germline): SGHAT, FQNNGV. V lost 5 bases to trimming and J lost 8 bases, with 9 bases between them. CDR3 DNA: TGTGCCAGCAGCAATACAATAGAAAAACTGTTTTTT. Residues: CASSNTIEKLFF.

This clone was seen just once. The chain recombines TRBV6-5 with TRBJ2-7, with 11 bases matching TRBD1. Germline CDR1 MNHEY, CDR2 SVGAGI. V dropped 5 bases and J dropped 4; count of bases not matched to a gene: 4. The CDR3 is 14 residues long. CDR3 amino acids: CASSPGQGAYEQYF. The CDR3 nucleotides are TGTGCCAGCAGTCCAGGACAGGGGGCTTACGAGCAGTACTTC.

In the case of this clone: One end of the junction varies from germline; a read error may be responsible. The V and J genes are TRBV7-9 and TRBJ2-3, with a tentative D call TRBD1 (5 bases). From germline, CDR1 is SEHNR and CDR2 FQNEAQ (reference sequence). This CDR3 has 12 residues. The CDR3 nucleotides are TGTTCCAGCAGCCCAGGGAATAATACGCAGTATTTT. It translates to CSSSPGNNTQYF.

J is TRBJ2-1 and V is TRBV7-6; 8 bases agree with TRBD1. The CDR3 covers 13 residues. V shed 5 bases, J shed 11 bases, and the junction held 8 bases outside the gene matches. Germline CDR1 is SGHVS and CDR2 is FNYEAQ. CDR3 sequence reads: CASSQGQAYQQFF. In DNA form, the CDR3 reads TGTGCCAGCAGCCAGGGACAGGCTTATCAGCAGTTCTTC.

This rearrangement joins TRBV9 to TRBJ2-5; 12 bases map to TRBD1. Germline CDR1 is SGDLS and CDR2 is YYNGEE. The J segment lost 5 bases and the V segment lost 2 bases, leaving 7 bases of the junction unmatched. The CDR3 length is 16 residues. For the CDR3, the DNA is TGTGCCAGCAGCGTCGGGACAGGGGGCGCTTCGGAGACCCAGTACTTC. It yields the protein CASSVGTGGASETQYF.

The chain joins TRBV29-1 to TRBJ2-7; D may be TRBD2 (5 bases). The CDR3 contains 15 residues. The germline V gene has CDR1 SQVTM and CDR2 ANQGSEA. The germline V and J ends were trimmed by 1 base and 7 bases, with 20 bases remaining between them. CDR3 sequence (DNA): TGCAGCGTTGAAGGTTCCGGGCGGAGGCCTGGGGAGCAGTACTTC. It specifies CSVEGSGRRPGEQYF.

This clone was detected only once. This chain connects TRBV28 to TRBJ1-5; D is ambiguous. Trimming cost V 8 bases and J 3 bases, with 17 bases left between them. The CDR3 sequence is 15 residues long. CDR1 and CDR2 (germline): MDHEN, SYDVKM. The CDR3 DNA sequence: TGTGCCAGCTCCCCGGGTAGAGGGTTCAATCAGCCCCAGCATTTT. This encodes CASSPGRGFNQPQHF.

There are a few counts of this clone. The chain couples TRBV4-3 to TRBJ2-1; 7 nucleotides agree with TRBD2. The germline gives CDR1 LGHNA, CDR2 YSLEER. This CDR3 spans 16 amino acids. V lost 0 bases and J lost 3; bases outside the gene matches: 5. The CDR3 here is CASSQETRGSYNEQFF. The CDR3 DNA reads TGCGCCAGCAGCCAAGAAACGCGGGGGAGCTACAATGAGCAGTTCTTC.